This TCR beta chain derives from a study of blood T cell repertoires in COVID-19. About the study: Sites across the United States, Italy and Spain contributed samples from acute and convalescent COVID-19. T cells, B-cell-depleted T cells, or PBMCs supplied cDNA or gDNA.

Per germline, CDR1 LGHDT and CDR2 YNNKEL (reference sequence). Deletions cut 2 bases from V and 6 bases from J, with 18 bases between. The CDR3 extends over 16 amino acids. The authors' processing: For nucleated cells, counts were estimated from reference gene primer amplification. Assay: immunoSEQ multiplex PCR; the TCRdb copy retains only in-frame clones and omits some. That table gives V, J and clone size, and the DNA gave D and trimming. Of over 85,000 clones in the sample, over 60% were seen once. V usage is TRBV3-1 (or the pseudogene TRBV3-2) and J usage is TRBJ2-3; no reliable D call. The clonotype comes from a woman older than 75 with acute or convalescent COVID-19. The sample comprised peripheral blood. For the CDR3, the DNA is TGTGCCAGCAGCCAACCCTCCGACCCGCGGCCGGATACGCAGTATTTT. Its protein product is CASSQPSDPRPDTQYF.